This paragraph reports one T cell receptor beta chain. Clones were sequenced by immunoSEQ multiplex PCR, and TCRdb holds only the in-frame ones, with some missing. The sample contains 240,000 or so clones, roughly 86% of which appear only once. This record comes from a study of blood T cell repertoires in COVID-19. Unmatched junction bases numbered 6, after V lost 4 bases and J lost 3 bases. Germline V lookup: CDR1 SGHRS, CDR2 YFSETQ. This CDR3 has 17 residues. Sequenced sample: PBMCs or T cells enriched from blood (not recorded which). The TCR comes from a woman aged 45-59 years who had recovered from COVID-19. V is TRBV5-1 and J is TRBJ2-5; 16 bases are a match to TRBD2. The DNA of the CDR3 is TGCGCCAGCAGCCGGACGGGACTAGCGGGAGGGAAAGAGACCCAGTACTTC. Protein product: CASSRTGLAGGKETQYF.